This T cell receptor (beta chain) was recovered during a study of post-analysis software for immune sequencing data. Study details: Both relapsing-remitting and secondary progressive multiple sclerosis featured among the disease courses, as did progressive-relapsing multiple sclerosis. Study outcomes and limitations: Compared with controls, patients had more of five TRBV segments, including TRBV5-6, TRBV5-1 and TRBV20-1. Same-batch preparations were strongly co-clustered by F measure. When compared against controls, multiple sclerosis patients showed significantly lower normalized Chao1 diversity.

Remarks on this clonotype: Its antigen is currently unknown.

This CDR3 contains 14 residues. Trimming pared 7 bases from V and 4 bases from J, leaving 13 bases between. The germline gives CDR1 MNHNY, CDR2 SVGAGI (reference sequence). Unique molecular identifiers had been added to the TCR beta cDNA libraries. Between about 1 and 10 million T cells gave rise to 500,000 to 650,000 cDNA molecules. TCRdb recomputed calls from the PCR reads with MiXCR, one row per CDR3 protein. This repertoire shows hundreds of thousands of distinct CDR3 sequences, 25% to 30% found once; its top ten account for approximately 0.6%. Sequencing input: blood. This receptor was obtained from a girl aged 5-17 years with multiple sclerosis. The chain couples TRBV6-6 to TRBJ2-2, with D perhaps TRBD1 (7 bases). In DNA, the CDR3 is TGTGCCAGCACCCAGGGGGGTTCCACCGGGGAGCTGTTTTTT. Its protein is CASTQGGSTGELFF.